Listed below are T cell receptor beta chains from one sample, sequenced in a study of shared clonotypes between healthy human individuals. Clones were sequenced by immunoSEQ multiplex PCR, and TCRdb holds only the in-frame ones, with some missing. The table records around 320,000 clones, about nine tenths of them present only once. Sequenced material: memory CD8+ T cells sorted from blood. The origin of the receptors is a man aged 18 to 29 in good health. Each CDR3 is given with its conserved first and last residue. A D gene is named only where the DNA matches it firmly. Some rows have no size entry. The others give once, few or many, or a class for an expanded clone.

14 TRBJ2-7 - TRBD1 TRBV4-1 CASSLDRGTYEQYF TGCGCCAGCAGCCTGGACAGGGGAACCTACGAGCAGTACTTC
14 TRBJ1-5 - - TRBV4-1 CASSQGDSNQPQHF TGCGCCAGCAGCCAAGGTGACAGCAATCAGCCCCAGCATTTT
17 TRBJ2-1 - TRBD2 TRBV2 CASSGSIGGGPYNEQFF TGTGCCAGCAGTGGATCGATCGGCGGGGGACCCTACAATGAGCAGTTCTTC
13 TRBJ2-1 - - TRBV11-2 CASSLVVGNEQFF TGTGCCAGCAGCTTAGTCGTGGGGAATGAGCAGTTCTTC
16 TRBJ1-4 - - TRBV4-2 CASSQEQGSTNEKLFF TGTGCCAGCAGCCAAGAACAGGGCAGTACTAATGAAAAACTGTTTTTT
12 TRBJ2-7 - - TRBV11-2 CASMGLSYEQYF TGTGCCAGCATGGGACTTTCCTACGAGCAGTACTTC
16 TRBJ1-2 once - TRBV7-9 CASSPSGGVYNYGYTF TGTGCCAGCAGCCCCTCGGGGGGGGTTTACAACTATGGCTACACCTTC
15 TRBJ2-7 - TRBD1 TRBV18 CASSPRDRLSYEQYF TGTGCCAGCTCACCCCGGGACAGGCTGTCCTACGAGCAGTACTTC
13 TRBJ1-1 - - TRBV7-9 CASSSGVRTEAFF TGTGCCAGCAGCTCGGGTGTAAGGACTGAAGCTTTCTTT
17 TRBJ2-7 - - TRBV5-1 CASSLDARGHSSYEQYF TGCGCCAGCAGCTTGGACGCCAGGGGCCATAGCTCCTACGAGCAGTACTTC
16 TRBJ1-3 - - TRBV27 CASSPSVGDAGNTIYF TGTGCCAGCAGTCCCTCCGTGGGGGACGCTGGAAACACCATATATTTT
13 TRBJ2-7 - - TRBV5-1 CASSWRRPYEQYF TGCGCCAGCAGCTGGCGTCGCCCCTACGAGCAGTACTTC
15 TRBJ1-1 - - TRBV6-6 CASSLPFGRAPEAFF TGTGCCAGCAGCCTCCCGTTCGGACGCGCCCCTGAAGCTTTCTTT
15 TRBJ1-5 - - TRBV18 CASSPGRVGGQPQHF TGTGCCAGCTCACCAGGCAGGGTTGGGGGTCAGCCCCAGCATTTT
14 TRBJ2-3 - - TRBV30 CAWSVQDFTDTQYF TGTGCCTGGAGTGTACAGGACTTCACAGATACGCAGTATTTT
16 TRBJ2-1 - - TRBV10-3 CAISESYRDPYNEQFF TGTGCCATCAGTGAGTCATATCGGGATCCTTACAATGAGCAGTTCTTC
14 TRBJ2-1 once TRBD2 TRBV4-1 CASSQVSAGDEQFF TGCGCCAGCAGCCAAGTATCGGCGGGAGATGAGCAGTTCTTC
14 TRBJ2-7 - TRBD2 TRBV9 CASSVYGGTYEQYF TGTGCCAGCAGCGTTTACGGGGGGACCTACGAGCAGTACTTC